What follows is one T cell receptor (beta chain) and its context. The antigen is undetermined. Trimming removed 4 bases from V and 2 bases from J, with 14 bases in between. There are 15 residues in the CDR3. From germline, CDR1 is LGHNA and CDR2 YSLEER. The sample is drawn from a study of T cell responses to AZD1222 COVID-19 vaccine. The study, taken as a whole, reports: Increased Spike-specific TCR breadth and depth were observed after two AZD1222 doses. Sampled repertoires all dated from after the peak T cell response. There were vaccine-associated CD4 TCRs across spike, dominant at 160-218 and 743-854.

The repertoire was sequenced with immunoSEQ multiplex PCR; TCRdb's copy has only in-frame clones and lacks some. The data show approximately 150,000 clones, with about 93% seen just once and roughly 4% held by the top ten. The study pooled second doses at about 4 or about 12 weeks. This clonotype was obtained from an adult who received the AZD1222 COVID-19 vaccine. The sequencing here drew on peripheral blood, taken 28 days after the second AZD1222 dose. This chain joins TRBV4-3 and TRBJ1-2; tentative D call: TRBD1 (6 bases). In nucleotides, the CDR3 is TGCGCCAGCAGCCCTTCATCCCAGGGGAACTATGGCTACACCTTC. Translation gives CASSPSSQGNYGYTF.